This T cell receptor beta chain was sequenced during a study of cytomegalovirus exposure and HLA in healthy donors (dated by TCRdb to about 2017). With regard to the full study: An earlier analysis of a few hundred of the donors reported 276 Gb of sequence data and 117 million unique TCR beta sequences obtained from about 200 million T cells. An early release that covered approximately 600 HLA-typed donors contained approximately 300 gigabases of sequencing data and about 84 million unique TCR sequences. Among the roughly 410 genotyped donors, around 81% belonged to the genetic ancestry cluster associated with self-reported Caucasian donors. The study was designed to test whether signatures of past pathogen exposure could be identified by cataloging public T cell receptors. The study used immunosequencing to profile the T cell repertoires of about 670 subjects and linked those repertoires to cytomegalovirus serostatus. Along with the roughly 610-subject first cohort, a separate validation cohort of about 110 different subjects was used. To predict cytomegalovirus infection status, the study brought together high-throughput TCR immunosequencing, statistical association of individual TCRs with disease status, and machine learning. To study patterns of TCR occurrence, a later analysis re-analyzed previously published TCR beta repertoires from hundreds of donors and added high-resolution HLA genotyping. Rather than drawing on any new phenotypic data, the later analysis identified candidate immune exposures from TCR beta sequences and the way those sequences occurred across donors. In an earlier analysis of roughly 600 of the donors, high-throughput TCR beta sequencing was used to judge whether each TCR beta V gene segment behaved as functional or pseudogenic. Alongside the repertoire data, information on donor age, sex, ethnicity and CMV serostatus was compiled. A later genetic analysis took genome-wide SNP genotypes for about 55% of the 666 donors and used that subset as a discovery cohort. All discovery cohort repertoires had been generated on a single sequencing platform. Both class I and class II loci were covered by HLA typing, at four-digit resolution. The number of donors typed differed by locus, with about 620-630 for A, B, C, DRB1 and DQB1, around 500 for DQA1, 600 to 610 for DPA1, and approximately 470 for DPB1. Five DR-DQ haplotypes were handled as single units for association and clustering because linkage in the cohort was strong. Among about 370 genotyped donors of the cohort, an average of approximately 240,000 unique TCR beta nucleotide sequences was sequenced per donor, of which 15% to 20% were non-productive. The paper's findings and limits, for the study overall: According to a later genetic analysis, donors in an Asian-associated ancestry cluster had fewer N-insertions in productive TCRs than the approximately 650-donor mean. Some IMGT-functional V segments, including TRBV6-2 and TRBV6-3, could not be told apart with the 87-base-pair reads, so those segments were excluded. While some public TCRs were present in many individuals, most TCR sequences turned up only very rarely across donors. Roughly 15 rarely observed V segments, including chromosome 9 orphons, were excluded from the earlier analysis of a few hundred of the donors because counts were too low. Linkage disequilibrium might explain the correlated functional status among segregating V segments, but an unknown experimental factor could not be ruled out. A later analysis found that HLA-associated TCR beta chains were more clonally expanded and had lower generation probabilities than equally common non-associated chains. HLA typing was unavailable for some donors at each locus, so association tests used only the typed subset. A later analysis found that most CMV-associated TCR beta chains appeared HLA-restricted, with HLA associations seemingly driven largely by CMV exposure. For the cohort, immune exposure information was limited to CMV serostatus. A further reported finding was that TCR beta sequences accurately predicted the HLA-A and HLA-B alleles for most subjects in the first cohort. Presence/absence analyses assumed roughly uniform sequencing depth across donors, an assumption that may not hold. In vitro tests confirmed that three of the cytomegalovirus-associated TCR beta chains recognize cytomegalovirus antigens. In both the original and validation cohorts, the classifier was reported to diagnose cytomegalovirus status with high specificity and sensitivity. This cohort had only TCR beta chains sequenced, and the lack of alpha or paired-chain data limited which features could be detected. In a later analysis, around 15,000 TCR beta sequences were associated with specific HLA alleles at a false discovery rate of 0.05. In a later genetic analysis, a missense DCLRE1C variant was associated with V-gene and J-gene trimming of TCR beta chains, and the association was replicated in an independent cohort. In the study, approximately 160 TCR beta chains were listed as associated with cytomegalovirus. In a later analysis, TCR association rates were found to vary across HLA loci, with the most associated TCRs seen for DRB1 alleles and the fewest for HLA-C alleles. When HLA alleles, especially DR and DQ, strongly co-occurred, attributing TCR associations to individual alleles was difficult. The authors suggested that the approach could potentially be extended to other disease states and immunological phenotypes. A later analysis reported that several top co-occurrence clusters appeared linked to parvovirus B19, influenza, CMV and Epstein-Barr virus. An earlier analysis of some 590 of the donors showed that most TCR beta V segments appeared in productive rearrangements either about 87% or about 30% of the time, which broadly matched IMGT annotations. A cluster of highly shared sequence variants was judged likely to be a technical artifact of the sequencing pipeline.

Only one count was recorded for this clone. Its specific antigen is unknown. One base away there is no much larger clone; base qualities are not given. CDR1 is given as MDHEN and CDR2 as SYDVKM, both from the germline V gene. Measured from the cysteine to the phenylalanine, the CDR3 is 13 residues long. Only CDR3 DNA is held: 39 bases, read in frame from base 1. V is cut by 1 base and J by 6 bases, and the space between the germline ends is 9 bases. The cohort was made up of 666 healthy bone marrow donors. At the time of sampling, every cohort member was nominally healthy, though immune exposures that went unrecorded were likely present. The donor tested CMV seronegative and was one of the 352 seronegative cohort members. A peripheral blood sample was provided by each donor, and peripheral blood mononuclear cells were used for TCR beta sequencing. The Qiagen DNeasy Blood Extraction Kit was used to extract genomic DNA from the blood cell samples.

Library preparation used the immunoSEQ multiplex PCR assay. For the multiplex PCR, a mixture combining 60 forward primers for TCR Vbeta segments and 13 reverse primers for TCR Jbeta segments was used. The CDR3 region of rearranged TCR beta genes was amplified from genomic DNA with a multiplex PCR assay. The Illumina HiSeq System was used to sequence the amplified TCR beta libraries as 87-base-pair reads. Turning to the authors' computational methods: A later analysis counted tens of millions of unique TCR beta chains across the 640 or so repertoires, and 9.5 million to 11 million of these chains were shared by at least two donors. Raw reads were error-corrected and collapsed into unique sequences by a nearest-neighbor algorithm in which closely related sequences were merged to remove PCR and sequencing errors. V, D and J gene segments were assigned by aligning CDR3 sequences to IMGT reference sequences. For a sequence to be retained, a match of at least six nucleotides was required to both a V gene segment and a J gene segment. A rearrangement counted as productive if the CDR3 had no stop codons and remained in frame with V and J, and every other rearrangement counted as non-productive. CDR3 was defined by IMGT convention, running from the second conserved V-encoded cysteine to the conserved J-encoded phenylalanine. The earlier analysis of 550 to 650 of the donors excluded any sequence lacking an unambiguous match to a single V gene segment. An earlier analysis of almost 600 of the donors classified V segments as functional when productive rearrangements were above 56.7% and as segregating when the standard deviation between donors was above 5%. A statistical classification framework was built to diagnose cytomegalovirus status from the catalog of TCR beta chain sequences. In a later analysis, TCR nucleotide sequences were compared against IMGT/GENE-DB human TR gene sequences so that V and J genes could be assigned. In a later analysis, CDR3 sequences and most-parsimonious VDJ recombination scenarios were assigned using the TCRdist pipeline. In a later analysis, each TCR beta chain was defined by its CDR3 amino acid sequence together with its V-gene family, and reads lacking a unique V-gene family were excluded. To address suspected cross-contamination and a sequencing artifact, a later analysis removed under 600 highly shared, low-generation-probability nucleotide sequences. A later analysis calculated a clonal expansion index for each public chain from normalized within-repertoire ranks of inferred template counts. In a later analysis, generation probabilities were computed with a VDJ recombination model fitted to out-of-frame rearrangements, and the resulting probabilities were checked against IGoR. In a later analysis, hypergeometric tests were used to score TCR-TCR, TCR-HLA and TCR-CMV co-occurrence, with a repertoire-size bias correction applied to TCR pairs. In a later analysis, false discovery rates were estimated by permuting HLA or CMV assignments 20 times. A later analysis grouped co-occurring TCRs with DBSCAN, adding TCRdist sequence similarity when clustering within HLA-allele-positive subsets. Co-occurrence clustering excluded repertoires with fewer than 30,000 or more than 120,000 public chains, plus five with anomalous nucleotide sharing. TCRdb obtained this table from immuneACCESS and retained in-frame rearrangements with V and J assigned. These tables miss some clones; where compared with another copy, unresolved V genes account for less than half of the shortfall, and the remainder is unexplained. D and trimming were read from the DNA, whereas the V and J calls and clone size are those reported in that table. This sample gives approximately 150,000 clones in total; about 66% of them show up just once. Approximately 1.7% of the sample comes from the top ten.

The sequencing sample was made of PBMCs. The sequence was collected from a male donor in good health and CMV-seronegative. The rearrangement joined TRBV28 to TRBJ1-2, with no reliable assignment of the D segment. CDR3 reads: CASSLSGYDGYTF. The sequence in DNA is TGTGCCAGCAGTTTATCGGGGTACGATGGCTACACCTTC.